This TCR beta chain was recovered during a study of T-cell reconstitution after alpha-beta-depleted transplantation in children. Points from the study as a whole: Expanded graft clones numbering several hundred reportedly gave rise to alpha-beta T cells about two months after transplant. The origin of high day-60 TCRbeta diversity in some patients lay in surviving recipient T cells and thymic progenitors.

Unique molecular identifiers were used to barcode this TCRbeta library. From the PCR reads, TCRdb called clonotypes with MiXCR, one entry per CDR3 protein. The sample includes about 350,000 distinct CDR3 sequences, roughly 16% of them seen just once. Regarding this clonotype: Its antigen is unidentified.

In germline, CDR1 is DFQATT, CDR2 SNEGSKA (reference sequence). The CDR3 sequence is 13 residues long. The ends lost 5 bases at V and 8 bases at J; junction bases unmatched: 8. The receptor's source is a male patient aged 2 to 9 who had a stem cell transplant for acute lymphoblastic leukemia, so the T cells may come from the graft donor. This chain connects TRBV20-1 to TRBJ2-4, with 8 bases matching TRBD1. Sequenced material: PBMCs, mostly from graft donor cells, taken 360 days after TCRalphabeta/CD19-depleted stem cell transplant. For the CDR3, the DNA is TGCAGTGCTCTCCGGACAGGGCGGGACATTCAGTACTTC. Encoded protein: CSALRTGRDIQYF.